The next 6 T cell receptor beta chains were all read from a single sample in a study of blood T cells in healthy people across ages. Primed by a sample-barcoded 5' primer and a J-beta primer mix, a second PCR proceeded for about 7 to 11 cycles. TCRdb passed the 5' RACE reads through MiXCR, listing each CDR3 protein once. This table holds about 400,000 distinct CDR3 sequences, about half found once. Sequencing was done on a sample of blood. The receptor source for this set is a man in his sixties in good health.

This clonotype showed up just once. The CDR3 spells CAWSAPRGQETQYF. The CDR3 DNA is TGTGCCTGGAGCGCGCCTAGGGGCCAAGAGACCCAGTACTTC. The chain couples TRBV30 to TRBJ2-5; D possibly corresponds to TRBD1 (5 bases). The CDR3 sequence is 14 residues long. Trimming took 3 bases from V and 1 from J, leaving 12 bases between them. Germline lookup yields CDR1 GTSNPN and CDR2 SVGIG (reference sequence).

The count of this clonotype is one. The V and J genes are TRBV6-2 or TRBV6-3 and TRBJ2-4; TRBD2 is a possible D gene (5 bases). The DNA matches TRBJ2-5 better at its end, which makes the J call doubtful. This CDR3 has 16 residues. In germline, CDR1 is MNHEY, CDR2 SVGEGT. The CDR3 spells CASSYSFDGVSRTQYF. CDR3 sequence (DNA): TGTGCCAGCAGTTACTCCTTCGACGGGGTATCAAGGACCCAGTACTTC.

The CDR3 loop is CSVGSSYEQYF. The CDR3 bases are TGCAGCGTAGGGTCCTCCTACGAGCAGTACTTC. The chain recombines TRBV29-1 with TRBJ2-7; D is undetermined. The CDR3 spans 11 residues. Germline assignment: CDR1 SQVTM and CDR2 ANQGSEA. The V gene lost 6 bases and the J gene lost 0 bases, with 6 bases spanning the gap.

Note on this clonotype: Being one base from a much bigger clone, this may be a read error. The V call is TRBV11-1, the J call TRBJ2-3; D is unresolved. The CDR3 extends over 13 amino acids. Germline loops: CDR1 SGHAT, CDR2 FQDESV (reference sequence). The V end lost 5 bases, the J end lost 4 bases, and 10 bases lay between the germline ends. The CDR3 here is CASSKNGADTQYF. The DNA for the CDR3 is TGTGCCAGCAGCAAGAATGGGGCAGATACGCAGTATTTT. Based on the CDR3 plus reference TRBV11-1 and TRBJ2-3, the full variable domain is EAEVAQSPRYKITEKSQAVAFWCDPISGHATLYWYRQILGQGPELLVQFQDESVVDDSQLPKDRFSAERLKGVDSTLKIQPAELGDSAMYLCASSKNGADTQYFGPGTRLTVL.

The chain employs TRBV7-2 and TRBJ2-7; 7 bases fit TRBD2. Germline-derived CDR1 and CDR2 are SGHTA and FQGNSA. The CDR3 has 16 residues. V shed 3 bases and J 4 bases; nucleotides not matched to a gene: 12. The CDR3 is CASSFHPRLASYEQYF. The CDR3, as DNA: TGTGCCAGCAGCTTTCACCCGAGACTAGCTAGTTACGAGCAGTACTTC. The variable domain in full, with the rest retrieved from reference TRBV7-2 and TRBJ2-7, is GAGVSQSPSNKVTEKGKDVELRCDPISGHTALYWYRQSLGQGLEFLIYFQGNSAPDKSGLPSDRFSAERTGGSVSTLTIQRTQQEDSAVYLCASSFHPRLASYEQYFGPGTRLTVT.

The chain has TRBV7-2 and TRBJ2-7; TRBD1 agrees at 9 bases. The trim removed 6 bases at V and 6 bases at J, leaving 3 bases unmatched. Germline V lookup: CDR1 SGHTA, CDR2 FQGNSA. The CDR3 contains 12 residues. The CDR3 here is CASRETGGEQYF. The CDR3 DNA reads TGTGCCAGCAGGGAGACAGGGGGCGAGCAGTACTTC.